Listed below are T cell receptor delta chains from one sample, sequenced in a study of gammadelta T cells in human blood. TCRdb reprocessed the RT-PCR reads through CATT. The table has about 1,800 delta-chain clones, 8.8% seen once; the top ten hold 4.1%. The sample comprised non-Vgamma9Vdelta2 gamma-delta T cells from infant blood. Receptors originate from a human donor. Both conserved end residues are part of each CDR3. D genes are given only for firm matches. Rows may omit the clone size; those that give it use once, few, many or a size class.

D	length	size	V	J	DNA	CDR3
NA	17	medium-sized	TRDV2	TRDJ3	TGTGCCTGTGATCCTGTCCGGGGCTCCTGGGACACCCGACAGATGTTTTTC	CACDPVRGSWDTRQMFF
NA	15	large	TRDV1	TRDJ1	TGTGCTCTTGGGGAACTACTCACAAGCACCGATAAACTCATCTTT	CALGELLTSTDKLIF
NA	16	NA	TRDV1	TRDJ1	TGTGCTCTTGGGGAACGGAGAGAGAGGTACACCGATAAACTCATCTTT	CALGERRERYTDKLIF
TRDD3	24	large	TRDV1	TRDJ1	TGTGCTCTTGGGGCCCCGGCACCTTCCACCCTGGGGGATGTACGTTTGAAGTACACCGATAAACTCATCTTT	CALGAPAPSTLGDVRLKYTDKLIF
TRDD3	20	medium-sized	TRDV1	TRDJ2	TGTGCTCTTGGGGAAGAAACCGGATTTCCTACGGGGATACGAACAGCACAACTCTTCTTT	CALGEETGFPTGIRTAQLFF
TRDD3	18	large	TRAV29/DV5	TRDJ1	TGTGCAGCAAGCGAGTCCTCCCGTACTGGGGGATACACCGATAAACTCATCTTT	CAASESSRTGGYTDKLIF
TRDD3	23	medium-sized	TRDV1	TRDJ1	TGTGCTCTTGGGGTGCCCCCTCATTCCGTACTGGGGGAGGCCCCACATAAGGGCGATAAACTCATCTTT	CALGVPPHSVLGEAPHKGDKLIF
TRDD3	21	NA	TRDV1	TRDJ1	TGTGCTCTTGGGGAAGCGGCTAAAGTTATCCTGGGGGGACTTTACACCGATAAACTCATCTTT	CALGEAAKVILGGLYTDKLIF
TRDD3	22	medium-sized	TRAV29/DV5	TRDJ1	TGTGCAGCAAGTGGGGACTCACTGGGGCCTACAAAGGGGGGGGCGTACACCGATAAACTCATCTTT	CAASGDSLGPTKGGAYTDKLIF
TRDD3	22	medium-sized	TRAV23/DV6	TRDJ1	TGTGCTGGCCTGGAGGCCTACATAGGCTGGGGGATACGCTTGGTTAACACCGATAAACTCATCTTT	CAGLEAYIGWGIRLVNTDKLIF
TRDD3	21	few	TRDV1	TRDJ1	TGTGCTCTTGGGGAACTACCACGTTCCCCGCTGGGGGATACGTTTACCGATAAACTCATCTTT	CALGELPRSPLGDTFTDKLIF
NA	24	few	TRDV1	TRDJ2	TGTGCTCTTGGGGAACTAAGGCCTACCTTCCTTCCTACTGGGGGTCGATTTTTGACAGCACAACTCTTCTTT	CALGELRPTFLPTGGRFLTAQLFF
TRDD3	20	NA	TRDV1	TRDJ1	TGTGCTCTTGGGGACCAGGTCCCAAGCCATCCTACTGGGGGATACCAGAGACTCATCTTT	CALGDQVPSHPTGGYQRLIF
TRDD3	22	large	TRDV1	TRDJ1	TGTGCTCTTGGGGATGTTCCTAATCGCGGGTTACTGGGGGCCTCAGGGGCCGATAAACTCATCTTT	CALGDVPNRGLLGASGADKLIF
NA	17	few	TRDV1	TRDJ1	TGTGCTCTTGGGGAATTAAGGGAACGGGGACCCACCGATAAACTCATCTTT	CALGELRERGPTDKLIF
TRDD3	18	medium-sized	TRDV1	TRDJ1	TGTGCTCTTGGGGAACAAGGGGAGGGGGGATACATCACCGATAAACTCATCTTT	CALGEQGEGGYITDKLIF
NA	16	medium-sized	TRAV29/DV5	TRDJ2	TGTGCAGCAAGCGCGGTAAGGGACTGTTTGACAGCACAACTCTTCTTT	CAASAVRDCLTAQLFF
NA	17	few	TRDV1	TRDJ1	TGTGCTCTCATAAAACTTCGGTCCGACTGGGACACCGATAAACTCATCTTT	CALIKLRSDWDTDKLIF
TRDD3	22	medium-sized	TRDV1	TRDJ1	TGTGCTCTTGGGGAACTTAACGTGGGAGGGGGGGGATACGATGCGGGGCCCGATAAACTCATCTTT	CALGELNVGGGGYDAGPDKLIF
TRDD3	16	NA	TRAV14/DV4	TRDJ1	TGTGCAATGAGAGAGGTGTTAGCTAACTGGGGGCCAACACTCATCTTT	CAMREVLANWGPTLIF
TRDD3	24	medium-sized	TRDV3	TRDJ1	TGTGCCTCCGTCTCCCCTTACCGGGAAGCCTGGGGGATACGCCAGGGAGAATACACCGATAAACTCATCTTT	CASVSPYREAWGIRQGEYTDKLIF
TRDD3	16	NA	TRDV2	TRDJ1	TGTGCCTGTGACAACCTACTGGGGTTGTACACCGATAAACTCATCTTT	CACDNLLGLYTDKLIF
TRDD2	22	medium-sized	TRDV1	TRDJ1	TGTGCTCTCACCCGTCGGTATGCTTCCTACTTCCACTACTGGGTCCCCACCGATAAACTCATCTTT	CALTRRYASYFHYWVPTDKLIF